The clone carrying this T cell receptor beta chain occurred once. Its specificity is not known. Germline loops: CDR1 SGHNT, CDR2 YYREEE (reference sequence). Unmatched junction bases numbered 3, after V lost 0 bases and J lost 0 bases. The CDR3 loop spans 17 amino acids. The repertoire was sequenced with immunoSEQ multiplex PCR; TCRdb's copy has only in-frame clones and lacks some. The sample has under 250,000 clones, roughly 81% seen once. The donors were members of the validation cohort comprising over 90 subjects, separate from the approximately 670-subject first cohort. This sample was included in a study of cytomegalovirus exposure and HLA in healthy donors. Study-level points and caveats: Reportedly, diagnosis of cytomegalovirus status by the classifier showed high specificity and sensitivity.

The gene calls are TRBV5-4 and TRBJ1-5, with 10 nucleotides matching TRBD1. This sequence was found in a woman in her twenties or thirties in good health and CMV-seronegative. The material sequenced was PBMCs. The CDR3 nucleotides are TGTGCCAGCAGCTTGGGGACAGGGGGGAATAGCAATCAGCCCCAGCATTTT. Translating it yields CASSLGTGGNSNQPQHF.